A selection of T cell receptor beta chains follows, all from one sample in a study of shared clonotypes between healthy human individuals. Profiling relied on immunoSEQ multiplex PCR, and the TCRdb table lists in-frame clones only, not all of them. The table records about 2.4 million clones, approximately 94% of them present only once. The sample comprised naive CD4+ T cells from PBMCs. These receptors were collected from a man between 18 and 35 years old in good health. Some clones in this sample may be carry-over from other donors' samples. Both conserved end residues are part of each CDR3. Fields, in order: CDR3 protein, CDR3 DNA, CDR3 length, D gene, V gene, clone size, J gene. The D gene is left open where the match is weak. The listing skips clone size in some rows; elsewhere it reads once, few, many or a size class.

CASSYSGLDGYTF | TGTGCCAGCAGTTACTCAGGGTTAGATGGCTACACCTTC | 13 | NA | TRBV6-5 | NA | TRBJ1-2
CASSEVGYEQYF | TGTGCCAGCAGTGAAGTGGGCTACGAGCAGTACTTC | 12 | NA | TRBV2 | NA | TRBJ2-7
CASSPRTGLTEAFF | TGCGCCAGCAGCCCCCGGACAGGACTCACTGAAGCTTTCTTT | 14 | TRBD1 | TRBV5-1 | NA | TRBJ1-1
CASSPPGTGGHSEQFF | TGTGCCAGCTCACCACCGGGAACGGGTGGGCACAGTGAGCAGTTCTTC | 16 | NA | TRBV18 | NA | TRBJ2-1
CASSLGTANSPLHF | TGTGCCAGCAGCTTAGGGACAGCCAATTCACCCCTCCACTTT | 14 | TRBD1 | TRBV7-3 | NA | TRBJ1-6
CSVKLTGGGNTEAFF | TGCAGCGTTAAATTGACAGGTGGAGGGAACACTGAAGCTTTCTTT | 15 | NA | TRBV29-1 | NA | TRBJ1-1
CASSYSGTTYEQYF | TGTGCCAGCAGTTACTCGGGGACAACCTACGAGCAGTACTTC | 14 | NA | TRBV6-5 | once | TRBJ2-7
CASSLGGGWREQYF | TGTGCCAGCAGCTTGGGGGGAGGCTGGCGCGAGCAGTACTTC | 14 | NA | TRBV5-4 | NA | TRBJ2-7
CASMDRPGTDTQYF | TGTGCCAGCATGGACAGGCCGGGCACAGATACGCAGTATTTT | 14 | TRBD1 | TRBV19 | NA | TRBJ2-3
CASSPKDYQFF | TGTGCCAGCTCACCGAAGGACTATCAGTTCTTC | 11 | NA | TRBV18 | NA | TRBJ2-1
CASSLVGNTIYF | TGTGCCAGCAGCTTGGTGGGAAACACCATATATTTT | 12 | NA | TRBV11-2 | NA | TRBJ1-3
CASSSVGSSYEQYF | TGTGCCAGCAGTTCGGTCGGGAGCTCCTACGAGCAGTACTTC | 14 | NA | TRBV27 | NA | TRBJ2-7
CASSSNRVFYEQYF | TGTGCCAGCAGTTCGAACAGGGTTTTCTACGAGCAGTACTTC | 14 | NA | TRBV28 | NA | TRBJ2-7